This TCR beta chain was captured in a study of graft-versus-host responses after intestinal transplantation (dated by TCRdb to the early 2020s). At the level of the whole study: Multivisceral, liver-intestinal, or isolated intestinal transplants were received by the recipients. Anti-thymocyte globulin induction was given to all recipients, followed by maintenance tacrolimus and steroids for approximately three years. The cohort enrolled around 25 intestinal transplant recipients including one retransplant, and a few patients lacking pretransplant specimens were excluded. Instead of going to the commercial service, samples from a few later patients were sequenced in-house on an Illumina MiSeq and processed with MiXCR. Alloreactive clones were identified by sequencing pre-transplant mixed lymphocyte reaction products and comparing them with unstimulated pre-transplant donor and recipient T cells. Graft-versus-host and host-versus-graft alloreactive T cell clones were tracked in the graft, circulation and bone marrow after intestinal transplantation using bulk TCR-beta CDR3 sequencing. A peak of at least 4% donor T cells among recipient peripheral blood mononuclear cells was the definition used for donor T cell macrochimerism. General study outcomes and caveats: Conclusions were limited by the relatively low number and heterogeneity of intestinal transplant patients. Patients with donor T cell macrochimerism had high GvH to HvG T cell clonal ratios in their allografts. Early after transplant, peak levels of circulating GvH clones were associated with declines in HvG clones. GvH clones were detected in recipient bone marrow, and some of these GvH clones were observed earlier in ileal mucosa or blood, consistent with an intestinal mucosal origin.

This clone was found a few times. Its antigen specificity is not known. No base quality values were provided; no much bigger clone lies one nucleotide off. The germline V gene specifies MDHEN as CDR1 and SYDVKM as CDR2. The V end loses 8 bases and the J end loses 7 bases, and a stretch of 23 bases separates them. From cysteine to phenylalanine, the CDR3 is 15 amino acids long. Only the CDR3 portion is preserved as DNA: 45 bases, with reading frame beginning at the first base. The time point label corresponds to: cells obtained before transplantation from donor or recipient. CD3+CD4+ and CD3+CD8+ populations were FACS-sorted from unstimulated pre-transplant donor and recipient cells taken from spleen or lymph nodes. Library preparation used the immunoSEQ multiplex PCR assay. For most patients, genomic DNA was isolated with the Qiagen DNeasy Blood and Tissue Kit and shipped frozen to Adaptive Biotechnologies for TCR sequencing. High-throughput TCR-beta CDR3 sequencing of genomic DNA from most patients was performed by Adaptive Biotechnologies. From the authors' description of their analysis: TCR sequencing data were retrieved from Adaptive's ImmunoSEQ software for 15 to 20 patients, whereas three other patients were processed with MiXCR and VDJtools. To correct CD4 versus CD8 sorting errors, any sequence found in both subsets at a frequency ratio below 5:1 was removed. CDR3 nucleotide sequences shared between donor and recipient were removed because their origin could not be assigned. Alloreactive clones required at least 2-fold expansion over unstimulated cells and minimum CFSE-low frequency of 0.002% (template counts) or 0.001% (read counts). Clones detected in sequenced pre-transplant spleen, lymph node, or MLR CFSE-low populations of the donor or recipient were defined as mappable. Cumulative frequency of alloreactive clones was calculated as a percentage of all sequences weighted by copy number. Entries here come from immuneACCESS through TCRdb and include only in-frame sequences with V and J called. Some clones fail to appear in such tables; in the studies checked, an unresolved V gene covers under half of the shortfall, and the cause of the remainder is unknown. Clone size and the V and J calls come from that table; the DNA yielded D and trimming. The sample contains some 70,000 clones, around 86% of them found a single time. The top ten clones comprise 8% of the sample.

The sequence joins TRBV28 to TRBJ1-2; no D segment can be confidently identified. Sample: unstimulated CD8+ T cells sorted from spleen or lymph node cells, taken before transplant. This receptor was taken from a human donor who was the organ donor for an intestinal transplant. The DNA sequence is as follows: TGTGCCAGCCGCATTTGGGCGACACCCCTAATTGGCTACACCTTC. This gives the protein CASRIWATPLIGYTF.